This is a list of T cell receptor beta chains from one sample in a study of brain T cells in children with intractable seizures. Clones were read by immunoSEQ multiplex PCR, and TCRdb kept only the in-frame ones, dropping some. Of about 340,000 clones in the sample, over 90% are singletons; the top ten hold around 5%. The sequencing here drew on peripheral blood, taken roughly 5 months after surgery. These receptors were taken from a boy less than two years old with tuberous sclerosis and intractable seizures. CDR3s include the opening cysteine and the closing phenylalanine or tryptophan. Each record gives: J gene, CDR3 length, clone size, V gene, D gene, CDR3 protein, CDR3 DNA. A D gene is named only where the DNA matches it firmly. Clone size is stated in some rows and not others, as once, few, many or a class when expanded.

TRBJ1-1 15 few TRBV9 . CASSARPGIDTEAFF TGTGCCAGCAGCGCCCGGCCAGGAATTGACACTGAAGCTTTCTTT
TRBJ1-1 13 once TRBV30 . CAWDQGSNTEAFF TGTGCCTGGGATCAGGGGTCGAACACTGAAGCTTTCTTT
TRBJ2-2 15 . TRBV30 . CAWSVGQWGTGELFF TGTGCCTGGAGTGTAGGCCAGTGGGGGACCGGGGAGCTGTTTTTT
TRBJ2-3 15 . TRBV7-2 . CASSLHPGYTDTQYF TGTGCCAGCAGCTTACACCCAGGGTACACAGATACGCAGTATTTT
TRBJ1-2 16 . TRBV6-2/TRBV6-3 . CASSSSAGGAGYGYTF .
TRBJ2-1 12 . TRBV11-2 . CASRPPDGGQFF TGTGCCAGCAGACCGCCTGACGGGGGGCAGTTCTTC
TRBJ1-5 15 . TRBV6-1 TRBD1 CASSDAGGLFQPQHF TGTGCCAGCAGTGACGCAGGGGGCCTATTTCAGCCCCAGCATTTT
TRBJ1-2 11 . TRBV25-1 . CASSNTYGYTF TGTGCCAGCAGTAATACCTATGGCTACACCTTC
TRBJ2-3 17 . TRBV11-2 TRBD2 CASSFWTSPSGTDTQYF TGTGCCAGCAGCTTTTGGACTAGCCCCTCGGGCACAGATACGCAGTATTTT
TRBJ1-2 14 . TRBV3-1/TRBV3-2 . CASSQGGSNYGYTF TGTGCCAGCAGCCAGGGTGGGTCTAACTATGGCTACACCTTC
TRBJ1-1 14 once TRBV4-1 . CASSQPGKRTEAFF TGCGCCAGCAGCCAGCCAGGGAAAAGAACTGAAGCTTTCTTT
TRBJ1-4 13 . TRBV6-2/TRBV6-3 . CASSQDLQQGWDF TGTGCCAGCAGTCAAGACCTACAACAGGGTTGGGATTTT
TRBJ2-3 14 . TRBV30 . CAWSVAAGWDTQYF TGTGCCTGGAGTGTAGCGGCAGGGTGGGATACGCAGTATTTT
TRBJ2-3 15 . TRBV28 . CASSSRDLVTDTQYF TGTGCCAGCAGCAGCCGGGACTTGGTCACAGATACGCAGTATTTT
TRBJ2-1 13 . TRBV10-3 . CAIRLDGYNEQFF TGTGCCATCAGACTGGACGGCTACAATGAGCAGTTCTTC
TRBJ2-5 14 . TRBV4-1 . CASSQGAIQETQYF TGCGCCAGCAGCCAAGGGGCTATACAAGAGACCCAGTACTTC
TRBJ2-7 14 . TRBV9 . CASSVDIGPYEQYF TGTGCCAGCAGCGTAGATATAGGGCCCTACGAGCAGTACTTC
TRBJ1-3 14 . TRBV19 TRBD1 CASRAGGTGNTIYF TGTGCCAGTAGGGCAGGGGGCACCGGAAACACCATATATTTT